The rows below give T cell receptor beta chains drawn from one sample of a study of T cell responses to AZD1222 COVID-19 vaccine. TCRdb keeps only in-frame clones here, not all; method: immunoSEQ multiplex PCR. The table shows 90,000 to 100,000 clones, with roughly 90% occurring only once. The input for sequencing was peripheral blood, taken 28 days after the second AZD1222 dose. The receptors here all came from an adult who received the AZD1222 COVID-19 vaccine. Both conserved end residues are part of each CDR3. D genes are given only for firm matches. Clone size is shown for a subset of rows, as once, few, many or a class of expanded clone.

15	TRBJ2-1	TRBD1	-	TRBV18	CASSGGTGIRYEQFF	TGTGCCAGCTCGGGCGGGACAGGTATACGGTATGAGCAGTTCTTC
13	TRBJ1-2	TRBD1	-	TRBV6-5	CASTTQGFYGYTF	TGTGCCAGCACTACACAGGGGTTCTATGGCTACACCTTC
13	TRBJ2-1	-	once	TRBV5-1	CASSLVLGDEQFF	TGCGCCAGCAGCTTGGTTCTCGGTGATGAGCAGTTCTTC
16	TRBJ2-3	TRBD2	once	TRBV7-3	CASSPGLAEVTNTQYF	TGTGCCAGCAGCCCCGGACTAGCGGAAGTCACTAATACGCAGTATTTT
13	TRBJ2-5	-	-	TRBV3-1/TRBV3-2	CASSQWGPETQYF	TGTGCCAGCAGCCAATGGGGGCCAGAGACCCAGTACTTC
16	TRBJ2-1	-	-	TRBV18	CASSPTDQDSGNEQFF	TGTGCCAGCTCACCCACCGACCAGGACTCCGGCAATGAGCAGTTCTTC
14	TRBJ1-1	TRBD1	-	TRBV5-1	CASSSATDRGKAFF	TGCGCCAGCAGCTCTGCGACGGACAGGGGCAAAGCTTTCTTT
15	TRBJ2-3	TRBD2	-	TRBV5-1	CASTTSGTSTDTQYF	TGCGCCAGCACGACTAGCGGGACAAGCACAGATACGCAGTATTTT
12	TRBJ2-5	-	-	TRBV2	CASMDGEETQYF	TGTGCCAGCATGGACGGGGAAGAGACCCAGTACTTC
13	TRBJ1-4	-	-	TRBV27	CASQARGSEKLFF	TGTGCCAGCCAGGCCCGGGGCAGCGAAAAACTGTTTTTT
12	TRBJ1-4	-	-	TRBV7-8	CASSRTFEKLFF	TGTGCCAGCAGCCGGACATTCGAAAAACTGTTTTTT
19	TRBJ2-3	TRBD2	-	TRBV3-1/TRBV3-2	CASSHSAGAGGYNTDTQYF	TGTGCCAGCAGCCATTCTGCGGGAGCGGGAGGGTATAATACAGATACGCAGTATTTT
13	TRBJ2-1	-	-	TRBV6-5	CASSYGPSNEQFF	TGTGCCAGCAGTTACGGGCCATCCAATGAGCAGTTCTTC
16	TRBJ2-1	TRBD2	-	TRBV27	CASTRGAGGAYNEQFF	TGTGCCAGCACTCGGGGAGCTGGGGGGGCCTACAATGAGCAGTTCTTC
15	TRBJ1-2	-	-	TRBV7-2	CASSFGDRTNYGYTF	TGTGCCAGCAGCTTCGGAGACAGAACTAACTATGGCTACACCTTC
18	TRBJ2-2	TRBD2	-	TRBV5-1	CASSFRLAGGVRDGELFF	TGCGCCAGCAGCTTCCGACTAGCGGGAGGGGTCCGGGACGGGGAGCTGTTTTTT
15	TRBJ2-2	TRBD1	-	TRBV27	CASREQGAYTGELFF	TGTGCCAGCAGGGAACAGGGGGCCTACACCGGGGAGCTGTTTTTT
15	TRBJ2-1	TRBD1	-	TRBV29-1	CSVEQTGQPYNEQFF	TGCAGCGTAGAACAAACGGGACAGCCCTACAATGAGCAGTTCTTC
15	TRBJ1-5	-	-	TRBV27	CASSLSTGNNQPQHF	TGTGCCAGCAGTTTATCAACAGGGAACAATCAGCCCCAGCATTTT
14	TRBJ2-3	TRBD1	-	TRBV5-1	CASSFGQGTDTQYF	TGCGCCAGCAGTTTCGGACAGGGCACAGATACGCAGTATTTT
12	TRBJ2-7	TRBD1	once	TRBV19	CATGQGIYEQYF	TGTGCCACGGGACAGGGGATCTACGAGCAGTACTTC
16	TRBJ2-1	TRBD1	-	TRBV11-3	CASSPRTGRSHNEQFF	TGTGCCAGCAGCCCCCGGACAGGGAGGTCCCACAATGAGCAGTTCTTC
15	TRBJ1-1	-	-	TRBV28	CASSPRTLQSTEAFF	TGTGCCAGCAGTCCCCGGACCCTCCAGAGCACTGAAGCTTTCTTT
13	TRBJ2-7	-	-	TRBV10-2	CASRNLVDYEQYF	TGCGCCAGCAGGAATTTGGTGGACTACGAGCAGTACTTC
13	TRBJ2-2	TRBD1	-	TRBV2	CASTQGFPGELFF	TGTGCCAGCACACAGGGGTTCCCCGGGGAGCTGTTTTTT
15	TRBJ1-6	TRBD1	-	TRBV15	CATSRDGTGVSPLHF	TGTGCCACCAGCAGAGACGGGACAGGGGTATCACCCCTCCACTTT
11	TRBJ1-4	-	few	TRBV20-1	CSARRTEKLFF	TGCAGTGCTAGGCGTACTGAAAAACTGTTTTTT
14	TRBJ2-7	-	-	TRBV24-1	CATSDSRALSEQYF	TGTGCCACCAGTGATTCCCGGGCCCTCTCCGAGCAGTACTTC
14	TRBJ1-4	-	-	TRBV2	CASRLQTSDEKLFF	TGTGCCAGCAGGCTACAGACGAGTGATGAAAAACTGTTTTTT
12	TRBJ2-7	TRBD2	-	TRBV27	CASRGLVPEQYF	TGTGCCAGCAGGGGACTAGTACCCGAGCAGTACTTC
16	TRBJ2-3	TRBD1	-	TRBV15	CATSRDPGTGTDTQYF	TGTGCCACCAGCAGAGATCCCGGGACAGGGACAGATACGCAGTATTTT
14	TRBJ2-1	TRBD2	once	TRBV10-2	CASGGLAGVNEQFF	TGCGCCAGCGGGGGACTAGCGGGAGTCAATGAGCAGTTCTTC
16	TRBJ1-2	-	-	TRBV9	CASSVARGLANYGYTF	TGTGCCAGCAGCGTAGCTCGCGGCTTAGCTAACTATGGCTACACCTTC
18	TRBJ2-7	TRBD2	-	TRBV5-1	CASSLQNWASGRGYEQYF	TGCGCCAGCAGTCTCCAAAACTGGGCTAGCGGGAGAGGCTACGAGCAGTACTTC
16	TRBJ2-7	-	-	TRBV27	CASSQKLGLGSYEQYF	TGTGCCAGCAGCCAAAAACTTGGGTTAGGTTCCTACGAGCAGTACTTC
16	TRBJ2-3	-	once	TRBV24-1	CATSDPLVGNTDTQYF	TGTGCCACCAGTGACCCCTTGGTGGGAAACACAGATACGCAGTATTTT
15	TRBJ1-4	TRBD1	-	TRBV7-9	CASSPGVGGVEKLFF	TGTGCCAGCAGCCCAGGGGTAGGGGGCGTTGAAAAACTGTTTTTT
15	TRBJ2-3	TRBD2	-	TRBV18	CASSPRGLATDTQYF	TGTGCCAGCTCACCACGGGGACTAGCGACAGATACGCAGTATTTT
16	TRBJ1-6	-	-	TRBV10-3	CAISEAAEGRNSPLHF	TGTGCCATCAGTGAGGCGGCAGAGGGTAGAAATTCACCCCTCCACTTT
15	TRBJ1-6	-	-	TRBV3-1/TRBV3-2	CATSVGSGADSPLHF	TGTGCCACCTCGGTCGGATCAGGGGCAGATTCACCCCTCCACTTT